The 12 T cell receptor beta chains below come from one sample, sequenced in a study of blood T cells in healthy people across ages. A second PCR, run for 7 to 11 cycles, used a sample-barcoded 5' primer plus a J-beta primer mix. One entry per CDR3 protein results from TCRdb running MiXCR on the 5' RACE reads. Found here are over a million distinct CDR3 sequences, approximately 42% of them singletons; the top ten hold over 3.5%. The sample was blood. The receptors were sampled from a woman under 30 in good health.

The chain carries TRBV5-1 and TRBJ2-2; D is uncertain. The V end lost 0 bases, the J end lost 0 bases, and 6 bases lay between the germline ends. CDR1 SGHRS and CDR2 YFSETQ come from the germline V gene. This CDR3 is 15 amino acids long. DNA of the CDR3: TGCGCCAGCAGCTTGGCTTTCGCGAACACCGGGGAGCTGTTTTTT. This translates into CASSLAFANTGELFF.

The rearrangement links TRBV7-3 to TRBJ2-1; weak D call: TRBD1 (5 bases). V lost 5 bases and J lost 12, with 20 bases in between. Germline V lookup: CDR1 SGHTA, CDR2 FQGTGA. This CDR3 is built from 14 residues. CDR3 region: CASSQSDVTRGQFF. In nucleotides, the CDR3 is TGTGCCAGCAGCCAATCGGACGTTACAAGGGGGCAGTTCTTC.

The rearrangement uses TRBV7-3 and TRBJ2-1; the D is unclear. V was clipped by 1 base and J by 0 bases, with 7 bases between them. Germline V gene lookup returns CDR1 SGHTA and CDR2 FQGTGA. The CDR3 covers 15 residues. The DNA for the CDR3 is TGTGCCAGCAGCTTAAATCGGCACTCCTACAATGAGCAGTTCTTC. Residues: CASSLNRHSYNEQFF.

The chain joins TRBV14 to TRBJ2-1; no reliable D call. The germline gives CDR1 SGHDN, CDR2 FVKESK. The CDR3 totals 17 residues. Trimming pared 0 bases from V and 0 bases from J, leaving 12 bases between. In DNA, the CDR3 is TGTGCCAGCAGCCAAGACACTTGGTTGAGCTCCTACAATGAGCAGTTCTTC. Its protein product is CASSQDTWLSSYNEQFF.

This clonotype was seen more than once but under ten times. The V gene is TRBV4-3, the J gene TRBJ1-6; maybe TRBD1 (5 bases). Germline V lookup: CDR1 LGHNA, CDR2 YSLEER. V was cut by 0 bases and J by 9 bases, with 15 bases left in between. This CDR3 spans 16 amino acids. The CDR3 sequence is CASSQDQRRQSSPLHF. CDR3 in DNA: TGCGCCAGCAGCCAAGATCAGAGGAGACAGTCTTCACCCCTCCACTTT.

The rearrangement uses TRBV2 and TRBJ1-4, with unresolved D. CDR1 and CDR2 (germline): SNHLY, FYNNEI. V was cut by 5 bases and J by 8 bases, with 12 bases left in between. CDR3 length: 13 amino acids. CDR3 sequence reads: CASSWTSDEKLFF. CDR3 coding DNA: TGTGCCAGCAGTTGGACGTCCGACGAAAAACTGTTTTTT.

This clonotype has a handful of counts. The chain recombines TRBV27 with TRBJ1-2; D remains ambiguous. This CDR3 comprises 15 residues. Deletions cut 2 bases from V and 4 bases from J, with 14 bases between. Germline-derived CDR1 and CDR2 are MNHEY and SMNVEV (reference sequence). This chain's CDR3 is CASSLDLASSYGYTF. For the CDR3, the DNA is TGTGCCAGCAGTTTAGACCTGGCCAGTTCCTATGGCTACACCTTC.

This chain links TRBV28 with TRBJ2-3; TRBD2 matches 9 bases. J was trimmed by 4 bases and V by 5 bases; bases with no gene match: 7. CDR3 length: 15 amino acids. Germline V gene lookup returns CDR1 MDHEN and CDR2 SYDVKM. In nucleotides, the CDR3 is TGTGCCAGCAGTAAGGGGGGACTAGCTGCAGATACGCAGTATTTT. It codes for CASSKGGLAADTQYF. Complete variable domain (other parts from reference TRBV28 and TRBJ2-3): DVKVTQSSRYLVKRTGEKVFLECVQDMDHENMFWYRQDPGLGLRLIYFSYDVKMKEKGDIPEGYSVSREKKERFSLILESASTNQTSMYLCASSKGGLAADTQYFGPGTRLTVL.

The DNA for the CDR3 is TGTGCCAGCAGCAGAGACAGGGTTTCAACTAATGAAAAACTGTTTTTT. Translating it yields CASSRDRVSTNEKLFF. This sequence joins TRBV7-9 and TRBJ1-4, with TRBD1 matching over 7 bases. This CDR3 is 16 amino acids long. Germline V CDR1 and CDR2: SEHNR, FQNEAQ (reference sequence). V dropped 5 bases and J dropped 0; count of bases not matched to a gene: 6.

The chain employs TRBV9 and TRBJ2-3, with D maybe TRBD1 (6 bases). Germline CDR1 is SGDLS and CDR2 is YYNGEE. The CDR3 sequence is 14 residues long. The ends were cut back, 3 bases at V and 9 bases at J, with 17 bases in the middle. DNA for the CDR3: TGTGCCAGCAGCGCCCCCAGGGAAGGGGGAACGCAGTATTTT. It specifies CASSAPREGGTQYF.

The rearrangement uses TRBV29-1 and TRBJ1-1; tentatively, D is TRBD1 (5 bases). Trimming left V 3 bases short and J 7 bases short, with 12 bases between. CDR3 length: 12 amino acids. Germline V lookup: CDR1 SQVTM, CDR2 ANQGSEA. The CDR3 region has the DNA TGCAGCGTTGATGGCAGGGACGGTGAAGCTTTCTTT. This codes for CSVDGRDGEAFF.

There are a few counts of this clonotype. The genes are TRBV12-3 or TRBV12-4 and TRBJ2-3, with TRBD2 matching 10 bases. Trimming removed 8 bases from V and 1 base from J; junction bases left unmatched: 12. The CDR3 contains 17 residues. In DNA, the CDR3 is TGTGCCAGCCGGACTAGCGGAGCCCCACCGGGCACAGATACGCAGTATTTT. It yields the protein CASRTSGAPPGTDTQYF.